This TCR beta chain comes out of a study of CXCR3-negative and CXCR3-positive naive CD8 T cells (dated by TCRdb to between 2018 and 2021). Notes on the research overall: In total, about 135 million TRB reads were obtained, corresponding to roughly 1.5 +/- 0.3 million reads per library. The diversity and physicochemical repertoire analyses included 11 donors pooled from two independent experiments. The TRBV-TRBJ cluster analysis covered naive subsets from about 5 donors and memory cells from 3 donors. Results the study describes overall, beyond this receptor: CXCR3 expression partially decreased after cryopreservation, so most assays used freshly isolated PBMCs. Because surface CD5, which has been linked to self-reactivity in mice, was comparable between naive subsets, TCR interaction strength was also inferred from TRB CDR3 physicochemical properties. Within the same donor, TRBV-TRBJ usage looked similar between naive CXCR3-negative and CXCR3-positive cells, but memory cells had distinct patterns. TRB CDR3s from CXCR3-positive naive cells showed higher hydrophobicity (lower Kidera factor 4), lower energy, and higher strength and volume indices than CXCR3-negative naive cells. Repertoire diversity was comparably high in both naive subsets but much lower in memory CD8+ T cells.

CDR1 and CDR2 (SGHRS, YFSETQ) derive from the germline V gene. There are 12 amino acids in the CDR3, from cysteine to phenylalanine inclusive. There is no recorded DNA. On this clonotype itself: Its antigen is currently not known.

Data came from a NextSeq 550. The Human TCR Profiling Kit (MiLaboratory) was used to make UMI-labeled 5' RACE TRB cDNA libraries. The full amount of extracted RNA was used for cDNA synthesis, and the full amount of resulting cDNA was used for PCR amplification. The libraries were made side by side, with each library going through the same number of PCR cycles. From the authors' description of their analysis: MIGEC and MiXCR extracted about 50,000 +/- 9,200 unique UMI-labeled TRB cDNA molecules per library, requiring at least two reads per UMI. An average of approximately 40,000 +/- 10,000 functional in-frame TRB CDR3 nucleotide clonotypes without stop codons was found per library. Diversity metrics, including normalized Shannon-Wiener and Chao1, were computed in VDJtools after downsampling to 5000 UMI-labeled TRB molecules per sample. Clonotype-size-weighted physicochemical properties of the central five CDR3 residues (interaction energy, strength, volume and Kidera factor 4) were computed in VDJtools. TCRdb reprocessed the sequencing reads and holds a single record per CDR3 protein sequence, with no DNA. These V and J calls originate from TCRdb's pipeline instead of the authors' own analysis. The table kept for this sample lists tens of thousands of distinct CDR3 sequences. Of the sample, around 0.75% falls within the top ten clones.

Each CD8+ T cell subset was flow-sorted in triplicate, with roughly 310,000 cells per subset placed directly into RLT lysis buffer. Naive CD8+ T cells were defined stringently as CD45RO-CCR7+CD27+CD95- to exclude memory contaminants. Peripheral blood mononuclear cells were isolated from buffy coats by standard density gradient centrifugation. A FACSAria III was used to flow-sort naive CXCR3-negative and CXCR3-positive CD8+ T cells. Total RNA was extracted from sorted cells using an RNeasy Mini Kit. Material: naive CXCR3+ CD8+ T cells from blood. Interpreted using the paper, the cell subset or site label stands for: CD45RO-CCR7+CD27+CD95- naive CD8+ T cells expressing CXCR3 (TNR3+). The chain is encoded by TRBV5-1 joined to TRBJ1-1. The sequence was collected from a human donor in good health. Some clones in this sample may be carry-over from other donors' samples. The CDR3 corresponds to CASSSSGSEAFF.